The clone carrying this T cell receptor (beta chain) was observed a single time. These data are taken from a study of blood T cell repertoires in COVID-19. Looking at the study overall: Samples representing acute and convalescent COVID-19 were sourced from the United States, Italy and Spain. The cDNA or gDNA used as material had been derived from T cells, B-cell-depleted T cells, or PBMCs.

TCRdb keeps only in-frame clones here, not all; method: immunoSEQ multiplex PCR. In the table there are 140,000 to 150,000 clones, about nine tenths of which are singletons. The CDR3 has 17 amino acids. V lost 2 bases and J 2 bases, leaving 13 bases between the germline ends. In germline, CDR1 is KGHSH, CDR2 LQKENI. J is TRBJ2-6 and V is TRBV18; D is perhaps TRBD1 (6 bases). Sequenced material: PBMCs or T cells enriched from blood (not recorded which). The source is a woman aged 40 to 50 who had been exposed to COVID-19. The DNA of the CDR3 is TGTGCCAGCTCACCATCAGGGGCCCTGCCTGGGGCCAACGTCCTGACTTTC. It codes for CASSPSGALPGANVLTF. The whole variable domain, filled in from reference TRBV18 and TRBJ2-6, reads NAGVMQNPRHLVRRRGQEARLRCSPMKGHSHVYWYRQLPEEGLKFMVYLQKENIIDESGMPKERFSAEFPKEGPSILRIQQVVRGDSAAYFCASSPSGALPGANVLTFGAGSRLTVL.